This TCR beta chain was found in a study of T cell changes during pregnancy in multiple sclerosis. Produced via immunoSEQ multiplex PCR; TCRdb's table is partial and in-frame only. The data hold around 80,000 clones, with about 94% observed a single time. This CDR3 region has 16 residues. The germline gives CDR1 SGHNT, CDR2 YYREEE (reference sequence). V was shortened by 0 bases and J by 3 bases, with 15 bases between the two germline ends. Specimen: peripheral blood, collected in the second trimester of pregnancy. The chain uses TRBV5-4 and TRBJ1-2; D call uncertain. The sequence was obtained from a female donor in good health, enrolled as a control in a pregnancy study. In DNA, the CDR3 is TGTGCCAGCAGCTTGGTGGGTGTGGGAGGCGACTATGGCTACACCTTC. This gives the protein CASSLVGVGGDYGYTF.